The rows below give T cell receptor beta chains drawn from one sample of a study of CD8 T cells in ankylosing spondylitis. TCRdb re-derived calls from the 5' RACE reads in MiXCR, one entry per CDR3 protein. Of 100,000 to 150,000 distinct CDR3 sequences listed, roughly 15% are singletons. Specimen: blood, either unsorted or a sorted T cell fraction (not recorded which). These receptors were obtained from a male donor with ankylosing spondylitis. CDR3s include the opening cysteine and the closing phenylalanine or tryptophan. Fields, in order: D gene, J gene, V gene, clone size, CDR3 DNA, CDR3 protein. The D gene is left open where the match is weak. Rows may omit the clone size; those that give it use once, few, many or a size class.

D gene: .; J gene: TRBJ2-7; V gene: TRBV27; clone size: many; CDR3 DNA: TGTGCCAGCAGTTTACGTGGCGGGGTAGAGCAGTACTTC; CDR3 protein: CASSLRGGVEQYF
D gene: .; J gene: TRBJ2-7; V gene: TRBV20-1; clone size: .; CDR3 DNA: TGCAGTGCTAGAGATCTCGCGGGAAACCCCTACGAGCAGTACTTC; CDR3 protein: CSARDLAGNPYEQYF
D gene: TRBD2; J gene: TRBJ2-7; V gene: TRBV29-1; clone size: many; CDR3 DNA: TGCAGCGTTGTGGGGGGGACTAGCGCCTACGAGCAGTACTTC; CDR3 protein: CSVVGGTSAYEQYF
D gene: .; J gene: TRBJ2-3; V gene: TRBV14; clone size: .; CDR3 DNA: TGTGCCAGCAGCCAAGATAGGCGGCCTCCTTCAGATACGCAGTATTTT; CDR3 protein: CASSQDRRPPSDTQYF
D gene: .; J gene: TRBJ2-3; V gene: TRBV7-9; clone size: many; CDR3 DNA: TGTGCCAGCAGCTCTAGCGTTAGCACAGATACGCAGTATTTT; CDR3 protein: CASSSSVSTDTQYF
D gene: .; J gene: TRBJ1-1; V gene: TRBV6-5; clone size: once; CDR3 DNA: TGTGCCAGCAGTTACTCGACCGAGGGGACTGAAGCTTTCTTT; CDR3 protein: CASSYSTEGTEAFF
D gene: .; J gene: TRBJ2-1; V gene: TRBV9; clone size: .; CDR3 DNA: TGTGCCAGCAGCGTAGGTGACCCTAATGAGCAGTTCTTC; CDR3 protein: CASSVGDPNEQFF
D gene: TRBD1; J gene: TRBJ2-3; V gene: TRBV6-7; clone size: .; CDR3 DNA: TGTGCCAGCAGTCACAGGGGACCCACAGATACGCAGTATTTT; CDR3 protein: CASSHRGPTDTQYF
D gene: TRBD1; J gene: TRBJ1-1; V gene: TRBV4-3; clone size: .; CDR3 DNA: TGCGCCAGCAGCCGATCCGGGACAGGTAACACTGAAGCTTTCTTT; CDR3 protein: CASSRSGTGNTEAFF
D gene: .; J gene: TRBJ1-3; V gene: TRBV7-8; clone size: .; CDR3 DNA: TGTGCCAGCAGCTCCGACAGGTTCAACTCTGGAAACACCATATATTTT; CDR3 protein: CASSSDRFNSGNTIYF
D gene: TRBD1; J gene: TRBJ2-5; V gene: TRBV6-2/TRBV6-3; clone size: .; CDR3 DNA: TGTGCCAGCAGAACACAGGGGGATGAGACCCAGTACTTC; CDR3 protein: CASRTQGDETQYF
D gene: TRBD2; J gene: TRBJ2-7; V gene: TRBV29-1; clone size: few; CDR3 DNA: TGCAGCGTTGACGCGGGACTAGCGGGAGGGCCTAACTACGAGCAGTACTTC; CDR3 protein: CSVDAGLAGGPNYEQYF
D gene: .; J gene: TRBJ2-1; V gene: TRBV24-1; clone size: .; CDR3 DNA: TGTGCCACCAGTGATCCCCTGGTTGCATACAATGAGCAGTTCTTC; CDR3 protein: CATSDPLVAYNEQFF
D gene: TRBD1; J gene: TRBJ2-7; V gene: TRBV12-3/TRBV12-4; clone size: .; CDR3 DNA: TGTGCCAGCTATAACCCGGACAGGGGAAGGTACGAGCAGTACTTC; CDR3 protein: CASYNPDRGRYEQYF
D gene: TRBD2; J gene: TRBJ2-1; V gene: TRBV14; clone size: .; CDR3 DNA: TGTGCCAGCAGCCAAGATGAGCGGGAACTCAATGAGCAGTTCTTC; CDR3 protein: CASSQDERELNEQFF
D gene: TRBD2; J gene: TRBJ2-7; V gene: TRBV3-1; clone size: .; CDR3 DNA: TGTGCCAGCAGCCAAGACCATCCTGGACTAGTCGCCCACGAGCAGTACTTC; CDR3 protein: CASSQDHPGLVAHEQYF
D gene: .; J gene: TRBJ1-1; V gene: TRBV4-1; clone size: .; CDR3 DNA: TGCGCCAGCAGCCAAGAATCAGGCAGGGGTTTTTACACTGAAGCTTTCTTT; CDR3 protein: CASSQESGRGFYTEAFF
D gene: TRBD2; J gene: TRBJ2-7; V gene: TRBV9; clone size: .; CDR3 DNA: TGTGCCAGCAGCGTAGAAGGCGGGAGAAGCAACGAGCAGTACTTC; CDR3 protein: CASSVEGGRSNEQYF
D gene: .; J gene: TRBJ2-7; V gene: TRBV4-3; clone size: .; CDR3 DNA: TGCGCCAGCAGCCAAGTTGACAGAACCTACGAGCAGTACTTC; CDR3 protein: CASSQVDRTYEQYF
D gene: TRBD2; J gene: TRBJ2-7; V gene: TRBV11-2; clone size: .; CDR3 DNA: TGTGCCAGCAGGGGACTAGCGGGAGAATCCTACGAGCAGTACTTC; CDR3 protein: CASRGLAGESYEQYF
D gene: .; J gene: TRBJ2-7; V gene: TRBV7-9; clone size: few; CDR3 DNA: TGTGCCAGCAGGGGGCCGTCAACCTACGAGCAGTACTTC; CDR3 protein: CASRGPSTYEQYF
D gene: TRBD1; J gene: TRBJ1-2; V gene: TRBV27; clone size: .; CDR3 DNA: TGTGCCAGCAGTTTCGGGACAGGGGTCAGCGGCTACACCTTC; CDR3 protein: CASSFGTGVSGYTF
D gene: TRBD2; J gene: TRBJ2-3; V gene: TRBV30; clone size: .; CDR3 DNA: TGTGCCTGGAGTCAAGCGGGAGGGGATACGCAGTATTTT; CDR3 protein: CAWSQAGGDTQYF
D gene: .; J gene: TRBJ1-2; V gene: TRBV29-1; clone size: many; CDR3 DNA: TGCAGCGTTGAAGCTGCCCTGGGGCGTGGCTACACCTTC; CDR3 protein: CSVEAALGRGYTF
D gene: .; J gene: TRBJ1-4; V gene: TRBV9; clone size: few; CDR3 DNA: TGTGCCAGCAGCGCCGGTCTTAATAATGAAAAACTGTTTTTT; CDR3 protein: CASSAGLNNEKLFF
D gene: .; J gene: TRBJ2-7; V gene: TRBV4-1; clone size: few; CDR3 DNA: TGCGCCAGCAGCCGGGAAGGCTACGAGCAGTACTTC; CDR3 protein: CASSREGYEQYF
D gene: TRBD2; J gene: TRBJ2-5; V gene: TRBV4-2; clone size: few; CDR3 DNA: TGTGCCAGCAGCCAACTTCCGGGACTAGCGGGAGACGAGACCCAGTACTTC; CDR3 protein: CASSQLPGLAGDETQYF
D gene: .; J gene: TRBJ2-1; V gene: TRBV7-6; clone size: .; CDR3 DNA: TGTGCCAGCAGCTTGTTCGGGAATGAGCAGTTCTTC; CDR3 protein: CASSLFGNEQFF
D gene: .; J gene: TRBJ2-7; V gene: TRBV6-1; clone size: .; CDR3 DNA: TGTGCCAGCACTCGATTAGGAGACTTTGCCTACGAGCAGTACTTC; CDR3 protein: CASTRLGDFAYEQYF
D gene: TRBD2; J gene: TRBJ2-1; V gene: TRBV11-3; clone size: .; CDR3 DNA: TGTGCCAGCAGCGAACCCCGACTAGCGGGAGGCTATGAGCAGTTCTTC; CDR3 protein: CASSEPRLAGGYEQFF
D gene: .; J gene: TRBJ1-5; V gene: TRBV27; clone size: few; CDR3 DNA: TGTGCCAGCAGTTCAAGTAGGGTAGGTAATCAGCCCCAGCATTTT; CDR3 protein: CASSSSRVGNQPQHF
D gene: .; J gene: TRBJ2-7; V gene: TRBV15; clone size: .; CDR3 DNA: TGTGCCACCAGCAGGACTACCCAAGCCTACGAGCAGTACTTC; CDR3 protein: CATSRTTQAYEQYF
D gene: TRBD2; J gene: TRBJ2-1; V gene: TRBV4-1; clone size: few; CDR3 DNA: TGCGCCAGCAGCCCCGGACTAGAAGGTGAGCAGTTCTTC; CDR3 protein: CASSPGLEGEQFF
D gene: .; J gene: TRBJ2-7; V gene: TRBV6-5; clone size: .; CDR3 DNA: TGTGCCAGCAGTTACTCGGGGGACGAGCAGTACTTC; CDR3 protein: CASSYSGDEQYF
D gene: .; J gene: TRBJ1-5; V gene: TRBV27; clone size: few; CDR3 DNA: TGTGCCAGCAGTAGCAAGATATGGCAGCCCCAGCATTTT; CDR3 protein: CASSSKIWQPQHF
D gene: TRBD2; J gene: TRBJ2-1; V gene: TRBV20-1; clone size: many; CDR3 DNA: TGCAGTGCTAGTGAGCGGGAGGGCCGTGGTTACAATGAGCAGTTCTTC; CDR3 protein: CSASEREGRGYNEQFF
D gene: TRBD1; J gene: TRBJ2-1; V gene: TRBV2; clone size: .; CDR3 DNA: TGTGCCAGCTATGTTCGGACAGGGGGTTTCAGCTCCTACAATGAGCAGTTCTTC; CDR3 protein: CASYVRTGGFSSYNEQFF
D gene: .; J gene: TRBJ1-1; V gene: TRBV12-3/TRBV12-4; clone size: once; CDR3 DNA: TGTGCCAGCGGTGAAACAGAGTCAAACACTGAAGCTTTCTTT; CDR3 protein: CASGETESNTEAFF
D gene: .; J gene: TRBJ2-2; V gene: TRBV12-3/TRBV12-4; clone size: .; CDR3 DNA: TGTGCCAGCAGTTTAGACGGCCCCGGGGAGCTGTTTTTT; CDR3 protein: CASSLDGPGELFF
D gene: TRBD1; J gene: TRBJ1-2; V gene: TRBV4-2; clone size: .; CDR3 DNA: TGTGCCAGCAGCCAGATGGACAGGGGCTACACCTTC; CDR3 protein: CASSQMDRGYTF
D gene: .; J gene: TRBJ2-7; V gene: TRBV5-1; clone size: .; CDR3 DNA: TGCGCCAGCAGCTTGGTGTCTAGCCTGAGCCCTTACTCCTACGAGCAGTACTTC; CDR3 protein: CASSLVSSLSPYSYEQYF
D gene: .; J gene: TRBJ1-5; V gene: TRBV27; clone size: .; CDR3 DNA: TGTGCCAGCAATAAGGCGGGGGGCAATCAGCCCCAGCATTTT; CDR3 protein: CASNKAGGNQPQHF
D gene: TRBD1; J gene: TRBJ2-3; V gene: TRBV7-9; clone size: few; CDR3 DNA: TGTGCCAGCAGCTTTAAGGGGGCGGAGACAGATACGCAGTATTTT; CDR3 protein: CASSFKGAETDTQYF
D gene: .; J gene: TRBJ1-2; V gene: TRBV12-3/TRBV12-4; clone size: few; CDR3 DNA: TGTGCCAGCAGTTTAGGGGGATTCGAGGGCTACACCTTC; CDR3 protein: CASSLGGFEGYTF
D gene: .; J gene: TRBJ2-7; V gene: TRBV20-1; clone size: few; CDR3 DNA: TGCAGTGCCGTAGCGGCCCTACTATCCTACGAGCAGTACTTC; CDR3 protein: CSAVAALLSYEQYF
D gene: .; J gene: TRBJ2-1; V gene: TRBV20-1; clone size: few; CDR3 DNA: TGCAGTGCTAGAGCAACTCCATCTGAGCAGTTCTTC; CDR3 protein: CSARATPSEQFF
D gene: .; J gene: TRBJ1-2; V gene: TRBV7-9; clone size: many; CDR3 DNA: TGTGCCAGCAGCTTAGGTGGTATTTGGAGCATATCATTC; CDR3 protein: CASSLGGIWSISF
D gene: .; J gene: TRBJ2-7; V gene: TRBV11-2; clone size: .; CDR3 DNA: TGTGCCAGCAGCTTAGAAGGACCGAGCCTCGAGCAGTACTTC; CDR3 protein: CASSLEGPSLEQYF
D gene: .; J gene: TRBJ2-5; V gene: TRBV5-8; clone size: .; CDR3 DNA: TGTGCCAGCAGTTTCGGGACCACACAAGAGACCCAGTACTTC; CDR3 protein: CASSFGTTQETQYF
D gene: TRBD2; J gene: TRBJ2-7; V gene: TRBV6-5; clone size: few; CDR3 DNA: TGTGCCAGCAGTTACGGCGGGAGCCCCTACGAGCAGTACTTC; CDR3 protein: CASSYGGSPYEQYF
D gene: TRBD1; J gene: TRBJ2-1; V gene: TRBV7-6; clone size: .; CDR3 DNA: TGTGCCAGCAGCTTAGAGGGACAGGGCATCCAAAATGAGCAGTTCTTC; CDR3 protein: CASSLEGQGIQNEQFF